Shown below are 24 T cell receptor beta chains from a single sample sequenced in a study of PD-1 blockade in classical Hodgkin lymphoma. Generated by immunoSEQ multiplex PCR, the TCRdb table keeps only in-frame clones and is missing some. The table has around 43,000 clones, roughly 93% seen once. The time point here: newly diagnosed, previously untreated cHL patient sample. Sequencing used peripheral blood mononuclear cells (PBMCs). The receptor source for this set is a human donor with classical Hodgkin lymphoma.

This clone was observed a handful of times. The chain uses TRBV28 and TRBJ2-1; D is perhaps TRBD2 (6 bases). The ends were cut back, 7 bases at V and 7 bases at J, with 14 bases in the middle. The germline CDR1 and CDR2 sequences are MDHEN and SYDVKM. The CDR3 is made up of 13 amino acids. CDR3 loop: CASTPSAGNEQFF. Here the CDR3 DNA reads TGTGCCAGCACCCCTTCCGCGGGGAATGAGCAGTTCTTC.

This rearrangement joins TRBV5-1 to TRBJ1-1, with a possible D match to TRBD1 (5 bases). Germline V lookup: CDR1 SGHRS, CDR2 YFSETQ. The CDR3 is made up of 12 amino acids. Trimming removed 7 bases at V and 6 bases at J, with 13 bases between. The CDR3 coding sequence is TGCGCCAGCGGAACCGGGGGTCCTGAAGCTTTCTTT. Its protein product is CASGTGGPEAFF.

This chain connects TRBV7-8 to TRBJ2-7; 10 positions agree with TRBD1. Germline CDR1 and CDR2: SGHVS and FQNEAQ. The CDR3 spans 15 residues. J was trimmed by 7 bases and V by 5 bases; bases with no gene match: 11. CDR3 sequence reads: CASSRAGTGEGEQYF. The CDR3 DNA follows: TGTGCCAGCAGCCGCGCCGGGACAGGGGAAGGAGAGCAGTACTTC.

The chain is built from TRBV14 and TRBJ1-3; tentatively, D is TRBD1 (6 bases). V lost 4 bases and J lost 2, with 12 bases in between. Germline V gives CDR1 SGHDN, CDR2 FVKESK. The length of the CDR3 is 15 residues. The DNA of the CDR3 is TGTGCCAGCAGCCCCCTTAGGGGGGCTGGAAACACCATATATTTT. This translates into CASSPLRGAGNTIYF.

This chain joins TRBV2 and TRBJ2-4; D is uncertain. Germline-derived CDR1 and CDR2 are SNHLY and FYNNEI. V dropped 2 bases and J dropped 9 bases, with 14 bases sitting between them. The CDR3 loop spans 14 amino acids. For the CDR3, the DNA is TGTGCCAGCAGTGAAATGGAGTCCCGCAGCATTCAGTACTTC. It specifies CASSEMESRSIQYF. The full variable domain, its missing parts supplied by reference TRBV2 and TRBJ2-4, is EPEVTQTPSHQVTQMGQEVILRCVPISNHLYFYWYRQILGQKVEFLVSFYNNEISEKSEIFDDQFSVERPDGSNFTLKIRSTKLEDSAMYFCASSEMESRSIQYFGAGTRLSVL.

The sample holds one count of this clone. V gene TRBV7-8 combines with J gene TRBJ2-3; D not resolved. In germline, CDR1 is SGHVS, CDR2 FQNEAQ. CDR3 length: 15 residues. Trimming stripped 3 bases from V and 0 bases from J, with 10 bases between. CDR3 amino acids: CASSFRRSSTDTQYF. CDR3 nucleotide sequence: TGTGCCAGCAGCTTCAGGCGATCTAGCACAGATACGCAGTATTTT. Based on the CDR3 plus reference TRBV7-8 and TRBJ2-3, the full variable domain is GAGVSQSPRYKVAKRGQDVALRCDPISGHVSLFWYQQALGQGPEFLTYFQNEAQLDKSGLPSDRFFAERPEGSVSTLKIQRTQQEDSAVYLCASSFRRSSTDTQYFGPGTRLTVL.

This chain links TRBV18 with TRBJ1-1; 7 bases agree with TRBD1. The CDR3 loop spans 14 amino acids. Germline lookup yields CDR1 KGHSH and CDR2 LQKENI. V lost 4 bases, J lost 6 bases, and 8 bases stayed unmatched. This CDR3 is CASSRDRATPEAFF. The DNA for the CDR3 is TGTGCCAGCTCACGCGACAGGGCTACTCCTGAAGCTTTCTTT.

The chain couples TRBV4-2 to TRBJ2-1; D may correspond to TRBD1 or TRBD2 (5 bases each). The CDR3 sequence is 15 residues long. CDR1 and CDR2 (germline): LGHNA, YNFKEQ. The V and J ends lost 4 bases and 5 bases respectively, with 15 bases between them. CDR3: CASSLRTGPNNEQFF. CDR3 sequence (DNA): TGTGCCAGCAGCCTCCGGACGGGACCCAACAATGAGCAGTTCTTC.

J is TRBJ2-1 and V is TRBV5-1; 10 nucleotides line up with TRBD1. The CDR3 loop spans 15 amino acids. The germline V gene has CDR1 SGHRS and CDR2 YFSETQ. Trimming took 3 bases from V and 7 from J; bases not matched to a gene: 7. The CDR3 region has the DNA TGCGCCAGCAGCTATGGGGGGACAGGGGTAAATGAGCAGTTCTTC. Its protein product is CASSYGGTGVNEQFF. Variable domain in full (rest from reference TRBV5-1 and TRBJ2-1): KAGVTQTPRYLIKTRGQQVTLSCSPISGHRSVSWYQQTPGQGLQFLFEYFSETQRNKGNFPGRFSGRQFSNSRSEMNVSTLELGDSALYLCASSYGGTGVNEQFFGPGTRLTVL.

V is TRBV27 and J is TRBJ2-6, with D perhaps matching TRBD1 or TRBD2 (5 bases each). This CDR3 region has 15 residues. Germline V gene lookup returns CDR1 MNHEY and CDR2 SMNVEV (reference sequence). V lost 3 bases and J lost 5, with 11 bases in between. The DNA of the CDR3 is TGTGCCAGCAGTTTGAACGGGGCCCGGGCCAACGTCCTGACTTTC. Its translation is CASSLNGARANVLTF.

The chain couples TRBV7-9 to TRBJ2-7, with 9 bases fitting TRBD1. Germline V lookup: CDR1 SEHNR, CDR2 FQNEAQ (reference sequence). The CDR3 spans 14 residues. Trimming at V came to 5 bases and at J to 5 bases, leaving 7 bases not matched to a gene. The CDR3 sequence is CASSGGQGVDEQYF. The DNA of the CDR3 is TGTGCCAGCAGCGGGGGACAGGGAGTCGACGAGCAGTACTTC.

This clone was recorded once. The genes are TRBV4-2 and TRBJ2-1; no firm D call. V lost 0 bases, J lost 2 bases, and 11 bases lay in between. CDR1 is LGHNA and CDR2 is YNFKEQ in the germline V gene. This CDR3 is 16 amino acids long. CDR3 region: CASSQEGGTAYNEQFF. Written as DNA, the CDR3 is TGTGCCAGCAGCCAAGAGGGCGGAACTGCCTACAATGAGCAGTTCTTC.

V and J are TRBV11-2 and TRBJ1-1, with D unresolved. CDR3 size: 12 residues. The V end lost 3 bases, the J end lost 4 bases, and 6 bases lay between the germline ends. Per germline, CDR1 SGHAT and CDR2 FQNNGV. CDR3 DNA: TGTGCCAGCAGCTTCTGGGGCACTGAAGCTTTCTTT. Translation gives CASSFWGTEAFF.

The V and J genes are TRBV27 and TRBJ1-2; 7 bases agree with TRBD1. The CDR3 runs 16 residues. Germline lookup yields CDR1 MNHEY and CDR2 SMNVEV (reference sequence). V gave up 5 bases and J gave up 4 bases; unmatched junction bases: 13. The CDR3 nucleotides read TGTGCCAGCAGTCTCCAAGGGTCCACAGGGGTCTATGGCTACACCTTC. Translation: CASSLQGSTGVYGYTF.

The chain employs TRBV7-9 and TRBJ2-3, with D perhaps TRBD1 or TRBD2 (5 bases each). V lost 5 bases and J 14 bases, leaving 17 bases between the germline ends. CDR1 SEHNR and CDR2 FQNEAQ come from the germline V gene (reference sequence). The CDR3 runs to 12 residues. CDR3 sequence (DNA): TGTGCCAGCAGCCTCCGGGACGGCCAGGGGTATTTT. Its protein product is CASSLRDGQGYF.

The chain is built from TRBV19 and TRBJ1-1; no clear D. The CDR3 covers 12 residues. The V gene's germline CDR1 is LNHDA and CDR2 SQIVND (reference sequence). CDR3 sequence (DNA): TGTGCAGCACCCGGACCGTGGGCTGAAGCTTTCTTT. Protein: CAAPGPWAEAFF.

The chain employs TRBV2 and TRBJ2-1, with a possible D match to TRBD2 (5 bases). CDR1 and CDR2 from the germline V gene are SNHLY and FYNNEI. The ends were cut back, 11 bases at V and 0 bases at J, with 11 bases in the middle. This CDR3 is built from 13 residues. For the CDR3, the DNA is TGTGCCGGGAGCGCGAGCTCCTACAATGAGCAGTTCTTC. This codes for CAGSASSYNEQFF. Full variable domain (remainder filled in from reference TRBV2 and TRBJ2-1): EPEVTQTPSHQVTQMGQEVILRCVPISNHLYFYWYRQILGQKVEFLVSFYNNEISEKSEIFDDQFSVERPDGSNFTLKIRSTKLEDSAMYFCAGSASSYNEQFFGPGTRLTVL.

The chain uses TRBV2 and TRBJ2-5; TRBD2 is a possible D gene (7 bases). The CDR3 totals 12 residues. Between the trimmed V and J ends, which lost 8 bases and 5 bases, there was a span of 12 bases. CDR1 is SNHLY and CDR2 is FYNNEI in the germline V gene. CDR3 bases: TGTGCCAGCGGGGGGGCCGGGGAGACCCAGTACTTC. Translating gives CASGGAGETQYF. Variable domain in full (rest from reference TRBV2 and TRBJ2-5): EPEVTQTPSHQVTQMGQEVILRCVPISNHLYFYWYRQILGQKVEFLVSFYNNEISEKSEIFDDQFSVERPDGSNFTLKIRSTKLEDSAMYFCASGGAGETQYFGPGTRLLVL.

This chain links TRBV4-1 with TRBJ2-7, with D possibly matching TRBD2 (6 bases). The CDR3 length is 15 residues. Looked up from germline, CDR1 is MGHRA and CDR2 is YSYEKL. With 5 bases removed from V and 4 bases from J, the gap between germline ends came to 18 bases. CDR3 residues: CASSKGTSGPYEQYV. CDR3 bases: TGCGCCAGCAGCAAAGGAACGAGCGGGCCGTACGAGCAGTACGTC.

V usage is TRBV7-3 and J usage is TRBJ2-2, with 9 nucleotides matching TRBD1. V was clipped by 5 bases and J by 7 bases; unmatched bases: 5. Germline V gene sequence: CDR1 SGHTA, CDR2 FQGTGA. The CDR3 runs 14 residues. CDR3: CASSEQGAGGELFF. In DNA form, the CDR3 reads TGTGCCAGCAGCGAACAGGGGGCCGGCGGGGAGCTGTTTTTT.

V and J are TRBV27 and TRBJ2-1; TRBD2 might be the D (6 bases). Germline CDR1 MNHEY, CDR2 SMNVEV (reference sequence). The germline V and J ends were trimmed by 6 bases and 6 bases, with 18 bases remaining between them. The length of the CDR3 is 15 residues. The CDR3, as DNA: TGTGCCAGCAGCCTTAGTGGAGGGCCGTTCAATGAGCAGTTCTTC. This sequence encodes CASSLSGGPFNEQFF.

The rearrangement links TRBV12-5 to TRBJ2-5, with no clear D. The CDR3 has 12 amino acids. Trimming shortened V by 6 bases and J by 4 bases, and 9 bases separated the two germline ends. Per germline, CDR1 LGHNT and CDR2 FRNRAP. The CDR3 loop reads CASGLWGETQYF. The CDR3 nucleotides are TGTGCTAGTGGGCTTTGGGGAGAGACCCAGTACTTC.

The V and J genes are TRBV5-4 and TRBJ2-1, with D hard to call. CDR3 length equals 15 residues. V was pared by 3 bases and J by 10 bases, with 20 bases between. Germline CDR1 and CDR2: SGHNT and YYREEE (reference sequence). CDR3 sequence reads: CASSYRASRLFEQFF. The DNA for the CDR3 is TGTGCCAGCAGCTATAGAGCGTCACGCCTCTTCGAGCAGTTCTTC.

The rearrangement links TRBV5-5 to TRBJ1-2; 7 bases agree with TRBD1. The CDR3 loop spans 16 amino acids. Trimming cost V 4 bases and J 5 bases; bases outside gene matches: 14. CDR1 is SGHKS and CDR2 is YYEKEE in the germline V gene (reference sequence). CDR3: CASSHSTGTAYYGYTF. The DNA for the CDR3 is TGTGCCAGCAGCCATAGCACCGGGACAGCATATTATGGCTACACCTTC.